A selection of T cell receptor beta chains follows, all from one sample in a study of T cell repertoires in cytomegalovirus infection. TCRdb redid the calling of the reads with MiXCR, one entry per CDR3 protein. The sample shows some 390,000 distinct CDR3 sequences, around a sixth of them seen only once. Material: PBMCs. Receptor source: a human donor in good health (CMV status not recorded). Some clones in this sample may be carry-over from other donors' samples. Both conserved end residues are part of each CDR3. Fields, in order: clone size, J gene, V gene, CDR3 protein. Clone size is given for some rows only: seen once, a few or many times, or a class if the clone is expanded.

many TRBJ2-2 TRBV7-2 CASSTRTNPTGELFF
many TRBJ2-1 TRBV19 CASMGVRVSFSYNEQFF
once TRBJ2-3 TRBV19 CASSGRVETTDMQYF
many TRBJ1-5 TRBV7-8 CASRPGVNQPQHF
. TRBJ2-5 TRBV5-1 CASSLGNRQELTQYF
few TRBJ2-7 TRBV25-1 CASSGWDREGTYEQYF
. TRBJ1-4 TRBV12-3/TRBV12-4 CASGQTGDEKLFF
few TRBJ2-7 TRBV7-8 CASSWGTQASEQYF
many TRBJ1-5 TRBV12-3/TRBV12-4 CASSDGYQPQHF
many TRBJ2-1 TRBV7-9 CASSPALGGYWNEQFF
many TRBJ1-4 TRBV12-3/TRBV12-4 CASATASATNEKLFF
. TRBJ1-3 TRBV6-5 CASSYSKAGRNTIYF
. TRBJ2-1 TRBV6-2/TRBV6-3 CASSQRRVYGNEQFF
few TRBJ2-1 TRBV4-3 CASSLGAPSGRPSSYNEQFF
many TRBJ1-3 TRBV12-3/TRBV12-4 CASSLQGPPGNTIYF
few TRBJ2-1 TRBV12-3/TRBV12-4 CASSLVSGMSTGEQFF
few TRBJ2-7 TRBV15 CATSRVGQNPYEQYF